The entry below describes one T cell receptor (beta chain). Its antigen is currently unknown. Described time point: persistent/refractory GD, antithyroid drugs over 5 years with positive TRAb. TCR sequences were obtained from RNA taken from PBMCs. Roughly 8.4 milliliters of peripheral blood were drawn into EDTA tubes. These data belong to a study of regulatory T cells in long-lasting Graves disease. Study-level results: Newly diagnosed patients shared about a thousand public clonotypes; persistent patients shared approximately 2,900.

To make TCR beta libraries, researchers used iRepertoire HTBI primers and Arm-PCR of CDR3 regions. From the multiplex PCR reads, TCRdb called clonotypes with MiXCR, one entry per CDR3 protein. Of fewer than 400,000 distinct CDR3 sequences in the sample, less than 25% were seen once. This receptor was obtained from a female donor with Graves disease. Sequences were derived from peripheral blood mononuclear cells (PBMCs), sampled when the disease was refractory, from a patient treated with antithyroid drugs.

The CDR3 coding sequence is TGCGCCAGCATGAGTATGTTCGGCTCTCTGTACTTC. As protein: CASMSMFGSLYF. The chain employs TRBV10-1 and TRBJ2-7; D is unresolved. Germline V CDR1 and CDR2: WNHNN, SYGVQD (reference sequence). CDR3 length: 12 amino acids. With 7 bases removed from V and 12 bases from J, the gap between germline ends came to 19 bases.